The count of the clone carrying this T cell receptor beta chain is one. Treatment given: preoperative locoregional IRX-2 cytokine immunotherapy. The V gene's germline CDR1 is LNHDA and CDR2 SQIVND (reference sequence). The J segment lost 10 bases and the V segment lost 1 base, leaving 14 bases of the junction unmatched. The CDR3 is made up of 17 amino acids. This sample is part of a study of preoperative IRX-2 immunotherapy in early breast cancer. Here immunoSEQ multiplex PCR was the method, and the copy in TCRdb shows in-frame clones only, minus some. Of 40,000 to 45,000 clones in the sample, about 94% were seen once.

Here the sequenced sample was tumor tissue, taken after IRX-2 immunotherapy. This receptor was taken from a human donor with breast cancer. The rearrangement uses TRBV19 and TRBJ2-1; 9 nucleotides match TRBD2. This CDR3 reads CASSIAHGAGGRQEQFF. The CDR3 nucleotides read TGTGCCAGTAGTATAGCCCACGGGGCGGGGGGGCGTCAAGAGCAGTTCTTC.